These 15 T cell receptor beta chains share one sample of origin, sequenced in a study of T-cell memory formation after mild COVID-19 (dated by TCRdb to about 2021). Libraries were constructed by 5' RACE. Sequencer: Illumina NovaSeq 6000. Using fastp at Q25 and MiXCR, TCRdb reprocessed the public reads and kept productive beta chains. CDR3 protein duplicates are merged, each entry listing the most common genes and DNA. In all, the sample holds some 600,000 distinct CDR3 sequences, and around 16% of those were seen once. The top ten constitute about 8.6% of the sample. Sequenced sample: PBMCs or a T cell subset sorted from them (not recorded which). The receptor source for this set is an adult woman who had mild COVID-19 (a few samples of this study predate the infection). The sample titles of this study are shuffled in the database, so cell type and time point are left out; the donor was told from shared clones.

This chain joins TRBV4-2 and TRBJ2-7; a weak D match, TRBD1 (7 bases). Germline V gene data show CDR1 as LGHNA and CDR2 as YNFKEQ. The CDR3 extends over 14 amino acids. V lost 5 bases to trimming and J lost 5 bases, with 16 bases between them. Here the CDR3 DNA reads TGTGCCAGCAGCGCGGGACAGTACTGGAACGAGCAGTACTTC. As protein: CASSAGQYWNEQYF.

The sample holds a few counts of this clonotype. The rearrangement links TRBV9 to TRBJ2-7; possibly TRBD2 for D (6 bases). Germline V gives CDR1 SGDLS, CDR2 YYNGEE. CDR3 length: 14 residues. The ends were cut back, 2 bases at V and 2 bases at J, with 11 bases in the middle. CDR3 DNA sequence: TGTGCCAGCAGCGTGCGGGACGGGACCTACGAGCAGTACTTC. This gives the protein CASSVRDGTYEQYF.

This clonotype was detected a few times. The chain is built from TRBV15 and TRBJ2-5; D possibly corresponds to TRBD1 (6 bases). This CDR3 region has 14 residues. Germline loops: CDR1 LNHNV, CDR2 YYDKDF (reference sequence). The ends were cut back, 4 bases at V and 0 bases at J, with 9 bases in the middle. The CDR3 nucleotides read TGTGCCACCAGCATAGGGGGAGACCAAGAGACCCAGTACTTC. It specifies CATSIGGDQETQYF.

This clonotype was seen many times. J is TRBJ2-3 and V is TRBV5-1; D gene unclear. Germline CDR1 and CDR2: SGHRS and YFSETQ. CDR3 length equals 13 residues. V was shortened by 4 bases and J by 5 bases, with 11 bases between the two germline ends. The CDR3: CASSHPGIDTQYF. The CDR3 DNA sequence: TGCGCCAGCAGCCACCCCGGCATAGATACGCAGTATTTT.

In its sample, this clonotype was seen a few times. This chain joins TRBV7-3 and TRBJ2-3; D is unclear. CDR1 and CDR2 (germline): SGHTA, FQGTGA. V lost 3 bases and J 3 bases, leaving 19 bases between the germline ends. The CDR3 is 17 amino acids. The CDR3 DNA reads TGTGCCAGCAGCTTCGGGTTATTAGATGACCGGACAGATACGCAGTATTTT. Its translation: CASSFGLLDDRTDTQYF.

The sample holds a few counts of this clonotype. V usage is TRBV4-2 and J usage is TRBJ2-7, with D perhaps matching TRBD1 or TRBD2 (5 bases each). Germline V gene data show CDR1 as LGHNA and CDR2 as YNFKEQ. Trimming pared 4 bases from V and 4 bases from J, leaving 14 bases between. CDR3 length: 14 residues. CDR3 nucleotides: TGTGCCAGCAGCCCGGGGTGGGGGAAATACGAGCAGTACTTC. Translation gives CASSPGWGKYEQYF.

This clonotype occurred a few times. The V call is TRBV2, the J call TRBJ2-2, with TRBD1 matching 7 bases. The CDR3 covers 16 residues. V shed 4 bases and J 0 bases; nucleotides not matched to a gene: 5. The germline CDR1 and CDR2 sequences are SNHLY and FYNNEI. In nucleotides, the CDR3 is TGTGCCAGCAGTGGGTGGCAGGGGGCGAACACCGGGGAGCTGTTTTTT. Translated, it gives CASSGWQGANTGELFF.

This chain joins TRBV9 and TRBJ2-7; D perhaps matches TRBD2 (5 bases). V dropped 3 bases and J dropped 0 bases, with 10 bases sitting between them. CDR1 is SGDLS and CDR2 is YYNGEE in the germline V gene. This CDR3 is 14 amino acids long. CDR3 protein: CASSAGTSSYEQYF. CDR3 bases: TGTGCCAGCAGCGCCGGTACTAGCTCCTACGAGCAGTACTTC.

This chain connects TRBV18 to TRBJ1-5, with D possibly matching TRBD1 (5 bases). Germline loops: CDR1 KGHSH, CDR2 LQKENI. Trimming took off 8 bases at V and 5 bases at J, with 10 bases between the two ends. The CDR3 has 12 amino acids. The CDR3 DNA reads TGTGCCAGCAGGGACGGAGATCAGCCCCAGCATTTT. Its translation is CASRDGDQPQHF.

The table lists this clonotype with a few counts. The chain uses TRBV11-1 and TRBJ2-3; D possibly corresponds to TRBD1 (5 bases). Trimming took 3 bases from V and 5 from J, leaving 12 bases between them. This CDR3 has 14 residues. Germline CDR1 reads SGHAT; CDR2 reads FQDESV (reference sequence). The CDR3 nucleotides read TGTGCCAGCAGCTTTAAGACGACAGAAGATACGCAGTATTTT. Translation gives CASSFKTTEDTQYF.

This clonotype has only a few counts. V and J are TRBV29-1 and TRBJ2-3, with 10 bases aligning to TRBD1. Trimming cost V 6 bases and J 4 bases; bases outside gene matches: 10. This CDR3 has 15 residues. Germline V lookup: CDR1 SQVTM, CDR2 ANQGSEA. CDR3 nucleotides: TGCAGCGTCATAGGGACAGGGGAACGGGCAGATACGCAGTATTTT. Its protein is CSVIGTGERADTQYF.

This rearrangement joins TRBV12-3 or TRBV12-4 to TRBJ2-7, with 8 bases matching TRBD1. The junction had 10 bases not matched to a gene; V was cut back by 6 bases and J by 12 bases. The CDR3 extends over 12 amino acids. CDR3 amino acids: CASSSGQGKRYF. DNA for the CDR3: TGTGCCAGCAGCTCAGGACAGGGTAAACGGTACTTC.

This clonotype was seen a handful of times. The chain recombines TRBV7-9 with TRBJ2-1; 9 bases align to TRBD1. This CDR3 is 15 amino acids long. Germline V lookup: CDR1 SEHNR, CDR2 FQNEAQ (reference sequence). V lost 2 bases to trimming and J lost 4 bases; unmatched junction nucleotides: 3. The CDR3 is CASSLRQGVYNEQFF. CDR3 sequence (DNA): TGTGCCAGCAGCTTAAGACAGGGGGTATACAATGAGCAGTTCTTC.

This clonotype appeared a few times. This chain joins TRBV19 and TRBJ1-4, with 8 bases aligning to TRBD1. V shed 3 bases and J 0 bases; nucleotides not matched to a gene: 6. The CDR3 is 17 residues long. Germline CDR1 LNHDA, CDR2 SQIVND (reference sequence). CDR3 loop: CASSIRGRGATNEKLFF. In DNA, the CDR3 is TGTGCCAGTAGTATCAGGGGGCGCGGGGCAACTAATGAAAAACTGTTTTTT.

J is TRBJ2-3 and V is TRBV11-2; 11 bases fit TRBD2. V lost 5 bases, J lost 5 bases, and 9 bases stayed unmatched. CDR3 length equals 16 residues. CDR1 SGHAT and CDR2 FQNNGV come from the germline V gene. The CDR3 sequence is CASSDTSGRDIDTQYF. Written as DNA, the CDR3 is TGTGCCAGCAGCGACACTAGCGGGAGAGATATAGATACGCAGTATTTT. Combining the CDR3 with reference TRBV11-2 and TRBJ2-3 gives the whole variable domain EAGVAQSPRYKIIEKRQSVAFWCNPISGHATLYWYQQILGQGPKLLIQFQNNGVVDDSQLPKDRFSAERLKGVDSTLKIQPAKLEDSAVYLCASSDTSGRDIDTQYFGPGTRLTVL.